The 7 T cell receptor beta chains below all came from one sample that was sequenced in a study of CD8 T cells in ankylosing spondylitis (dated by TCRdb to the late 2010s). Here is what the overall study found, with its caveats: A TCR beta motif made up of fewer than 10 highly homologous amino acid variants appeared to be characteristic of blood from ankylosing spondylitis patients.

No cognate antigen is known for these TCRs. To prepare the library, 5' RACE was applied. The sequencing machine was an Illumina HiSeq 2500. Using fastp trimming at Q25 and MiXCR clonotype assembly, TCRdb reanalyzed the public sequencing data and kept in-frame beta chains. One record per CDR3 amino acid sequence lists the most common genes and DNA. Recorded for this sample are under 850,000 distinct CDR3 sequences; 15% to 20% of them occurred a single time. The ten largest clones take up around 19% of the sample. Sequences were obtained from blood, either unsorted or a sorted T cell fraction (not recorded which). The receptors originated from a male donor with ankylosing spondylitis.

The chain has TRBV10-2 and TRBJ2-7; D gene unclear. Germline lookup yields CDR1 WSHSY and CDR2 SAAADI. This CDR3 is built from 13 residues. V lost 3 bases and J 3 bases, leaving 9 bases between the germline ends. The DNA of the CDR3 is TGCGCCAGCAGTGAAAATAAGGTCTACGAGCAGTACTTC. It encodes CASSENKVYEQYF.

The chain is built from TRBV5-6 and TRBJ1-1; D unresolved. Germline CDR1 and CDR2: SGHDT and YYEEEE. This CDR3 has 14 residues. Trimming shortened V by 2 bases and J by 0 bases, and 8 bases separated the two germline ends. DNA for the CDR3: TGTGCCAGCAGCTTCGGCAGACTGAACACTGAAGCTTTCTTT. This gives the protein CASSFGRLNTEAFF.

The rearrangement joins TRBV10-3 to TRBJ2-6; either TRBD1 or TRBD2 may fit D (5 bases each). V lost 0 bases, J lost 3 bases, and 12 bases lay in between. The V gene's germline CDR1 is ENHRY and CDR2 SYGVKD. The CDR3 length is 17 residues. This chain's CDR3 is CAISESGTVYGANVLTF. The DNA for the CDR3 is TGTGCCATCAGTGAGTCAGGGACCGTCTATGGGGCCAACGTCCTGACTTTC.

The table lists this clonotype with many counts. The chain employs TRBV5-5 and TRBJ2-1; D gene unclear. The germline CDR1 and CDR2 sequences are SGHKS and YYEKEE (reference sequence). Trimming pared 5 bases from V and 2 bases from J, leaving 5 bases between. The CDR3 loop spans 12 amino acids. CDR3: CASRDTYNEQFF. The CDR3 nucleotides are TGTGCCAGCAGGGATACCTACAATGAGCAGTTCTTC.

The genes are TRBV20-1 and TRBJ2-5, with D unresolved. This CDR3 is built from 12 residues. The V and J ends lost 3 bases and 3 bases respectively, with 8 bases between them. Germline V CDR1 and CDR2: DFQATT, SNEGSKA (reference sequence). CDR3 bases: TGCAGTGCTAGTGCAAGAGAAGAGACCCAGTACTTC. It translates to CSASAREETQYF.

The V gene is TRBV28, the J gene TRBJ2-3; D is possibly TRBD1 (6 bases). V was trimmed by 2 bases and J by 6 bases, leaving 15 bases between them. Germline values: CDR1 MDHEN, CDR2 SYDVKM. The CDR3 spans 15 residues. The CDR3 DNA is TGTGCCAGCAGTTTACAGGACAGCTCGGGGGATACGCAGTATTTT. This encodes CASSLQDSSGDTQYF.

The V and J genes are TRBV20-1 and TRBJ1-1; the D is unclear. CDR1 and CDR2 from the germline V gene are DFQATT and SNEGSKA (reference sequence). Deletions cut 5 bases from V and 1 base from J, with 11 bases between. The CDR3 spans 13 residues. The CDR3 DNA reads TGCAGTGCTCCGGAGATGGGGAACACTGAAGCTTTCTTT. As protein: CSAPEMGNTEAFF.